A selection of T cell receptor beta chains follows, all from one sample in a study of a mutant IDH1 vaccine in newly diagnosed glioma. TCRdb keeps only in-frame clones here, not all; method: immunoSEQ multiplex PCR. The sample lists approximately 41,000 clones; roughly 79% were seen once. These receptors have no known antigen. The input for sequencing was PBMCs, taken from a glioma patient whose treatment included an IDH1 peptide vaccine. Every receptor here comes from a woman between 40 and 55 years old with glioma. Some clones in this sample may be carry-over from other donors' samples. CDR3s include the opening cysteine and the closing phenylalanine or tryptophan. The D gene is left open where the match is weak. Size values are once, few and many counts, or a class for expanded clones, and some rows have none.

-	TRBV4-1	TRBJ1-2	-	TGCGCCAGCCTGGGCGGGGGCGGCTACACCTTC	CASLGGGGYTF
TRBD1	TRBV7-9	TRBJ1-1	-	TGTGCCAGCAGCCCAAAGGGACAGGGTATTACTGAAGCTTTCTTT	CASSPKGQGITEAFF
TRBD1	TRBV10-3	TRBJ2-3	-	TGTGCCATCAGCGATTGGGACAGGCAAACAGATACGCAGTATTTT	CAISDWDRQTDTQYF
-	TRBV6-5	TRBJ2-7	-	TGTGCCAGCAGCAATGGAGGGCAGGGCCCCTACGAGCAGTACTTC	CASSNGGQGPYEQYF
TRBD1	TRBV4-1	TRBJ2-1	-	TGCGCCAGCAGCCAAGATCCGGGACAGGGGTTGGGGCAGTTCTTC	CASSQDPGQGLGQFF
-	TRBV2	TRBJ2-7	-	TGTGCCAGCATCCCGGGCAGGGTACACTCCTACGAGCAGTACTTC	CASIPGRVHSYEQYF
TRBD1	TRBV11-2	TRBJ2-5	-	TGTGCCAGCAGCAGGGACAGTGAGGGCCAAGAGACCCAGTACTTC	CASSRDSEGQETQYF
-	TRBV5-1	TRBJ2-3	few	TGCGCCAGCAGCTTGGCGGCGGGGTCCACAGATACGCAGTATTTT	CASSLAAGSTDTQYF
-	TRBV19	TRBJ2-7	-	TGTGCCAGCGGAGGGACTGAGTACGAGCAGTACTTC	CASGGTEYEQYF
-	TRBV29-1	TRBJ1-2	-	TGCAGCGTTGAAAGAGGGAATGGCTACACCTTC	CSVERGNGYTF
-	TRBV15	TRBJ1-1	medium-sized	TGTGCCACCAGCAGAGAGCGGGCGGGCACTGAAGCTTTCTTT	CATSRERAGTEAFF
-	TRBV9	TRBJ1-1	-	TGTGCCAGCAGCGAGGGGGGACACATGAGCGCTGAAGCTTTCTTT	CASSEGGHMSAEAFF
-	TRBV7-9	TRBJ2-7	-	TGTGCCAGCAGCTTTACCCTCGAGCAGTACTTC	CASSFTLEQYF
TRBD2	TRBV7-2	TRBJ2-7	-	TGTGCCAGCAGCTTAGTCCGACTAGCGGGGGAGAGCTCCTACGAGCAGTACTTC	CASSLVRLAGESSYEQYF
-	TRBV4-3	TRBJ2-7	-	TGCGCCAGCAGCCAAGAGGGCCCAGGAGGATACGAGCAGTACTTC	CASSQEGPGGYEQYF
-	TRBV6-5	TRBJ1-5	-	TGTGCCAGCAGTTACAGGCTGGATCAGCCCCAGCATTTT	CASSYRLDQPQHF
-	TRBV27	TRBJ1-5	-	TGTGCCAGCGCTTGGGGGCGCGGACAGCCCCAGCATTTT	CASAWGRGQPQHF
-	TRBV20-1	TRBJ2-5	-	TGCAGTGCTAGAGAACAAGAGACCCAGTACTTC	CSAREQETQYF
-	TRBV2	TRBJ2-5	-	TGTGCCAGCAGTAGAGAGACCCAGTACTTC	CASSRETQYF
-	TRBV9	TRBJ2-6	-	TGTGCCAGCAGAGGATTCCCGGGGGCCAACGTCCTGACTTTC	CASRGFPGANVLTF
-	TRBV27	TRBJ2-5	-	TGTGCCAGCAGAAGGAACAGGGGGGAGGGGGAGACCCAGTACTTC	CASRRNRGEGETQYF
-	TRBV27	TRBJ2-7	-	TGTGCCAGCAGTTTATCAACCAAAGGTTACGAGCAGTACTTC	CASSLSTKGYEQYF
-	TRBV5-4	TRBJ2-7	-	TGTGCCAGCAGCCCCCCTGCCCGGGACGAGCAGTACTTC	CASSPPARDEQYF
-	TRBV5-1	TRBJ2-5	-	TGCGCCAGCAGGGTGAGCCAGCAAGAGACCCAGTACTTC	CASRVSQQETQYF